This TCR beta chain appears in the sequencing data of a study of shared clonotypes between healthy human individuals. The naive CD8 population came from CD45RO-negative cells selected for CCR7, without terminally differentiated effector memory CD45RA+ cells. Data came from immunoSEQ multiplex PCR; TCRdb stores just in-frame clones and leaves some out. This sample has roughly 2.1 million clones, with about 92% found just once. Germline assignment: CDR1 PRHDT and CDR2 FYEKMQ (reference sequence). The J segment lost 6 bases and the V segment lost 1 base, leaving 4 bases of the junction unmatched. This CDR3 region has 15 residues.

The sequenced sample consisted of naive CD8+ T cells from PBMCs. This sequence was found in a man younger than 35 in good health. Some clones in this sample may be carry-over from other donors' samples. The chain employs TRBV13 and TRBJ2-7; 12 bases fit TRBD1. The CDR3, as DNA: TGTGCCAGCAGCTTAGCGGGACAGGGGGCTGGCGAGCAGTACTTC. Translating gives CASSLAGQGAGEQYF.